The source of this TCR beta chain is a study of OX40 agonist ivuxolimab in advanced cancers. Sequenced by immunoSEQ multiplex PCR; TCRdb stores in-frame clones only, minus some. The sample contains 80,000 to 100,000 clones, around 87% of which appear only once. Study-level results: CD8+ T cells were the subset that, on average, had more expanded clones than CD4+. At doses 0.1 to 3.0 mg/kg, CD4+ and CD8+ clones expanded.

Comment on this clone: Its antigen remains unidentified.

The V gene's germline CDR1 is SGHTA and CDR2 FQGNSA. The CDR3 loop spans 17 amino acids. The ends lost 5 bases at V and 6 bases at J; junction bases unmatched: 11. This chain joins TRBV7-2 and TRBJ2-4, with 12 bases that match TRBD1. Specimen: CD4+ or CD8+ T cells sorted from blood, collected in a trial of the OX40 agonist ivuxolimab. The source of this sequence is an adult with an advanced solid tumor such as melanoma, head and neck, liver or kidney cancer. CDR3 region: CASSPQPGTGGVNIQYF. In nucleotides, the CDR3 is TGTGCCAGCAGCCCGCAACCCGGGACAGGGGGCGTAAACATTCAGTACTTC. The full variable domain, with the rest looked up from reference TRBV7-2 and TRBJ2-4, is GAGVSQSPSNKVTEKGKDVELRCDPISGHTALYWYRQSLGQGLEFLIYFQGNSAPDKSGLPSDRFSAERTGGSVSTLTIQRTQQEDSAVYLCASSPQPGTGGVNIQYFGAGTRLSVL.